This T cell receptor (beta chain) was obtained from a study of CD8+ T cells in alopecia areata. Sequencing templates came from extracted RNA that was reverse transcribed into cDNA. Assay: immunoSEQ multiplex PCR; the TCRdb copy retains only in-frame clones and omits some. The sample records some 180,000 clones, roughly three fifths being singletons. The CDR3 totals 16 residues. Germline lookup yields CDR1 MNHEY and CDR2 SMNVEV (reference sequence). Losses at the gene ends were 2 bases for V and 2 bases for J; bases not matched to a gene: 6. The genes are TRBV27 and TRBJ2-1; TRBD2 agrees at 7 bases. The specimen was CD8+ T cells sorted from blood. The TCR sequence derives from a human donor in good health. This chain's CDR3 is CASSLTPGGTYNEQFF. CDR3 DNA: TGTGCCAGCAGTTTAACCCCCGGGGGGACCTACAATGAGCAGTTCTTC.